The present TCR beta chain was sequenced within a study of T-cell memory formation after mild COVID-19. In this sample, this clonotype turned up many times. The antigen is unknown. Trimming cost V 8 bases and J 0 bases, with 14 bases left between them. The CDR3 sequence is 14 residues long. From germline, CDR1 is SGHTA and CDR2 FQGNSA. TCRdb processed the 5' RACE reads anew with MiXCR; each CDR3 protein has one entry. The table includes more than 55,000 distinct CDR3 sequences, 9.5% detected once. Regarding the study as a whole: Balance between CD4 and CD8 was seen in clones contracting day 15 to 85, and a CD4+ lean was seen in later expanders.

This chain uses TRBV7-2 with TRBJ2-7, with D possibly called TRBD1 or TRBD2 (6 bases each). This TCR was sampled from a man younger than 30 who had mild COVID-19 (a few samples of this study predate the infection). Cell type and time point are not known. The sequencing sample was made of PBMCs or a T cell subset sorted from them (not recorded which). Here the CDR3 reads CASREGGSSYEQYF. CDR3 sequence (DNA): TGTGCCAGCCGCGAAGGGGGGAGCTCCTACGAGCAGTACTTC.